This T cell receptor beta chain is from a study of T cell repertoires in cytomegalovirus infection. As for the study in general: The study used recently identified HLA-C-restricted and well-studied HLA-B-restricted CMV epitopes. An indication of both CMV infection and matching HLA type came from public TCR beta signatures.

TCRdb re-called the reads with MiXCR, one entry per CDR3 protein. The sample has hundreds of thousands of distinct CDR3 sequences, approximately 30% seen once. Regarding the study as a whole: Summed public TCR beta family frequency identified CMV carriers bearing the relevant HLA. HLA-C-restricted CMV-specific TCR beta clonotypes prevailed in the ex vivo response.

Details on this clonotype: The antigen is not known.

The CDR3 spans 15 residues. V was clipped by 8 bases and J by 2 bases, with 16 bases between them. The starting material was cultured CD8+ T cells from PBMCs, obtained from culture after CMV antigen stimulation. The chain joins TRBV12-3 or TRBV12-4 to TRBJ1-5, with TRBD1 as a possible D gene (6 bases). The receptor was derived from a human donor in good health (CMV status not recorded). Some clones in this sample may be carry-over from other donors' samples. The CDR3 sequence is CASFRGTEGNQPQHF. CDR3 bases: TGTGCCAGCTTTAGGGGGACCGAGGGCAATCAGCCCCAGCATTTT.